The sequence of this T cell receptor beta chain was determined in a study of OX40 agonist ivuxolimab in advanced cancers. The CDR3 is 15 amino acids. V lost 2 bases and J 4 bases, leaving 10 bases between the germline ends. The germline V gene encodes CDR1 SGHNT and CDR2 YYREEE (reference sequence). The data were produced by immunoSEQ multiplex PCR, yet TCRdb's version contains in-frame clones alone and is incomplete. This table holds roughly 50,000 clones, 80% found once. This specimen consisted of CD4+ or CD8+ T cells sorted from blood, obtained in a trial of the OX40 agonist ivuxolimab. The gene calls are TRBV5-4 and TRBJ2-6; D may be TRBD1 (6 bases). The sequence came from an adult with an advanced solid tumor such as melanoma, head and neck, liver or kidney cancer. The CDR3 nucleotides read TGTGCCAGCAGCTTCACAGGGTCCGGGGCCAACGTCCTGACTTTC. Translating it yields CASSFTGSGANVLTF.